This T cell receptor (beta chain) is from a study of blood T cell repertoires in COVID-19. Per the original methods: From reference gene primer amplification, estimates of nucleated cell counts were derived. The data were produced by immunoSEQ multiplex PCR, yet TCRdb's version contains in-frame clones alone and is incomplete. The DNA was the basis for D and trimming; V, J and clone size are from that table. Here the sample spans about 13,000 clones, around 74% being singletons. The CDR3 runs to 14 residues. Trimming took off 6 bases at V and 2 bases at J, with 13 bases between the two ends. The germline gives CDR1 LNHDA, CDR2 SQIVND (reference sequence).

The sample taken for sequencing was peripheral blood. The sequence came from a woman older than 75 with acute or convalescent COVID-19. The chain carries TRBV19 and TRBJ2-5; a possible D gene is TRBD2 (6 bases). In DNA, the CDR3 is TGTGCCAGTAGCCCTATGGGAGGACAAGAGACCCAGTACTTC. Translated: CASSPMGGQETQYF.